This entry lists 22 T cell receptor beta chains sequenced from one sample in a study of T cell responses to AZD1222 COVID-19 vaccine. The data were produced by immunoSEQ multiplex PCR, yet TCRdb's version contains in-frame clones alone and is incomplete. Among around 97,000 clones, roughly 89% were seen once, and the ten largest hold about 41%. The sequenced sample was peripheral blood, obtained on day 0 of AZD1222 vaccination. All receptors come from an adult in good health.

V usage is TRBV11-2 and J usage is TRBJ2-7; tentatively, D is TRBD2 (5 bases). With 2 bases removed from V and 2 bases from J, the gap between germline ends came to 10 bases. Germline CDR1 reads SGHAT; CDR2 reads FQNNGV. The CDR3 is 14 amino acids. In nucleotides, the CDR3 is TGTGCCAGCAGCTTAAGAGGGCTTACCTACGAGCAGTACTTC. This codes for CASSLRGLTYEQYF.

Here the CDR3 reads CASSLGLQETQYF. DNA of the CDR3: TGTGCCAGCAGCCTGGGACTCCAAGAGACCCAGTACTTC. The chain carries TRBV5-4 and TRBJ2-5, with D tentatively TRBD2 (6 bases). CDR3 length: 13 amino acids. The V gene's germline CDR1 is SGHNT and CDR2 YYREEE (reference sequence). Between the trimmed V and J ends, which lost 4 bases and 1 base, there was a span of 8 bases.

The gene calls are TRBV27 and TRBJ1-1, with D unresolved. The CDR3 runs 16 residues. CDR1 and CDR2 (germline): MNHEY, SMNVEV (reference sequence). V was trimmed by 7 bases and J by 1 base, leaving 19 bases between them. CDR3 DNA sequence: TGTGCCAGCACCCCCTGGGCCGGAAAAGGGAACACTGAAGCTTTCTTT. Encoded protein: CASTPWAGKGNTEAFF.

CDR3 nucleotide sequence: TGTGCCAGCATTAACCGGCCCGGACAGGTCAGGTCCTACGAGCAGTACTTC. Its translation is CASINRPGQVRSYEQYF. The rearrangement uses TRBV27 and TRBJ2-7, with 7 bases fitting TRBD1. Germline CDR1 MNHEY, CDR2 SMNVEV (reference sequence). CDR3 length: 17 residues. Trimming cost V 7 bases and J 1 base; bases outside gene matches: 16.

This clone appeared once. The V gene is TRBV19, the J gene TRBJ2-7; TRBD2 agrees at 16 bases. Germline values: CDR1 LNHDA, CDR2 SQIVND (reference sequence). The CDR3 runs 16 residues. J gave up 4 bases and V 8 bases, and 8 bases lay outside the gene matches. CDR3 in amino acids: CASRGLAGGPGYEQYF. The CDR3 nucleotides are TGTGCCAGTCGGGGACTAGCGGGAGGGCCGGGGTACGAGCAGTACTTC.

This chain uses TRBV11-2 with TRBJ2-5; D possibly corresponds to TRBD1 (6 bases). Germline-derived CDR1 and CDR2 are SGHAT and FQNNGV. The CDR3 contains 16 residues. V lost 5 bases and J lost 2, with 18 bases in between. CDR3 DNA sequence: TGTGCCAGCAGCCCAATACAGGGAAGGGGGCAAGAGACCCAGTACTTC. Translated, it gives CASSPIQGRGQETQYF.

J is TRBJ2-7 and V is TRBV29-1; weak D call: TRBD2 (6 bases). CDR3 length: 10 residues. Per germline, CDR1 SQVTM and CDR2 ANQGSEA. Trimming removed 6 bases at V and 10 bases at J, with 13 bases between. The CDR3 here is CSVGSDFQYF. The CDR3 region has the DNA TGCAGCGTCGGGAGTGACTTTCAGTACTTC.

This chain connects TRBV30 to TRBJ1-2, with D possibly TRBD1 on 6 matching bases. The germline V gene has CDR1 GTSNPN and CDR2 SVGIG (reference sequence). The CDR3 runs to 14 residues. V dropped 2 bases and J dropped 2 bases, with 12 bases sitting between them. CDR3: CAWSPGEPNYGYTF. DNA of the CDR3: TGTGCCTGGAGTCCAGGGGAGCCGAACTATGGCTACACCTTC.

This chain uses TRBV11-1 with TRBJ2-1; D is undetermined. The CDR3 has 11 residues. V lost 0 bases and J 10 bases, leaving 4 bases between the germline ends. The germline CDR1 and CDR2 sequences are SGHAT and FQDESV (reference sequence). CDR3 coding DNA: TGTGCCAGCAGCTTAGCCGCGGAGCAGTTCTTC. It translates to CASSLAAEQFF.

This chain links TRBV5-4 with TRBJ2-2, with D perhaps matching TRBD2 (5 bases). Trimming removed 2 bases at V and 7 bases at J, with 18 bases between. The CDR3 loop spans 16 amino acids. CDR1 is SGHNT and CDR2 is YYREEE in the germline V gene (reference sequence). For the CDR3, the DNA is TGTGCCAGCAGCTTATCCGGACGGACGGGAAGCGGGGAGCTGTTTTTT. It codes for CASSLSGRTGSGELFF.

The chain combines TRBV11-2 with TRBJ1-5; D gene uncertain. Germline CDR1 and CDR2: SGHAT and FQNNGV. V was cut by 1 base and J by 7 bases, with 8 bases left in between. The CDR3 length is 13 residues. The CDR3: CASSLVLGQPQHF. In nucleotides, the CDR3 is TGTGCCAGCAGCTTAGTCCTAGGACAGCCCCAGCATTTT.

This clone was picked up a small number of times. The CDR3 DNA is TGTGCCAGCAGCCCTTCGTTTGGAACCAATCAGCCCCAGCATTTT. Protein: CASSPSFGTNQPQHF. The chain combines TRBV28 with TRBJ1-5, with D hard to call. The CDR3 spans 15 residues. The germline V gene encodes CDR1 MDHEN and CDR2 SYDVKM. Trimming pared 6 bases from V and 3 bases from J, leaving 15 bases between. The full variable domain, with the rest looked up from reference TRBV28 and TRBJ1-5, is DVKVTQSSRYLVKRTGEKVFLECVQDMDHENMFWYRQDPGLGLRLIYFSYDVKMKEKGDIPEGYSVSREKKERFSLILESASTNQTSMYLCASSPSFGTNQPQHFGDGTRLSIL.

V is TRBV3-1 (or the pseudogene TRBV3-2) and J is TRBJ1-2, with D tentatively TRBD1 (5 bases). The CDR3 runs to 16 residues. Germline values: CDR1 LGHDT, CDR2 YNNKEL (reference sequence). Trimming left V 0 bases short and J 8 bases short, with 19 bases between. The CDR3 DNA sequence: TGTGCCAGCAGCCAAGATCCCCCGAATAAAAGGGGAGGCTACACCTTC. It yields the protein CASSQDPPNKRGGYTF.

The CDR3 DNA follows: TGTGCCAGCGTCGGACAGGGTCTCTATGGCTACACCTTC. Translating it yields CASVGQGLYGYTF. The rearrangement links TRBV7-9 to TRBJ1-2, with TRBD1 identical over 8 bases. V was pared by 8 bases and J by 4 bases, with 6 bases of the junction left unmatched. The V gene's germline CDR1 is SEHNR and CDR2 FQNEAQ (reference sequence). The CDR3 has 13 residues.

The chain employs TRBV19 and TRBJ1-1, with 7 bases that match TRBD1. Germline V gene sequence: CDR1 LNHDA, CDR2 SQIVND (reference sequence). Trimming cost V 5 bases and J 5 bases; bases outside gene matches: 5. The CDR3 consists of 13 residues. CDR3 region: CASSPQGVTEAFF. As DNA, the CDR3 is TGTGCCAGTAGTCCTCAGGGGGTTACTGAAGCTTTCTTT.

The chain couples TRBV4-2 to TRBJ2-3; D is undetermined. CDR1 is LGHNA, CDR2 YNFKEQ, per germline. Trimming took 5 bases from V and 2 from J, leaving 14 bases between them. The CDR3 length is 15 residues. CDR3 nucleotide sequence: TGTGCCAGCAGCAAGGGTGAGATATTCACAGATACGCAGTATTTT. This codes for CASSKGEIFTDTQYF.

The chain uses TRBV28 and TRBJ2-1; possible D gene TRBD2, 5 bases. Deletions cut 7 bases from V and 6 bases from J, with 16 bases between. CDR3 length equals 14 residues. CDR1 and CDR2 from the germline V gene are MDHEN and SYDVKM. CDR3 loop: CASTRRSPSNEQFF. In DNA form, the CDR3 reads TGTGCCAGCACTAGGAGGAGTCCGAGCAATGAGCAGTTCTTC.

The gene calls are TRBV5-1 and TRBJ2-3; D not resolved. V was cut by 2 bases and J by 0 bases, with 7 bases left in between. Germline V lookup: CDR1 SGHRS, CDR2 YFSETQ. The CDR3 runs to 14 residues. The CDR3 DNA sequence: TGCGCCAGCAGCTTCGGCGGTAGCACAGATACGCAGTATTTT. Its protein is CASSFGGSTDTQYF.

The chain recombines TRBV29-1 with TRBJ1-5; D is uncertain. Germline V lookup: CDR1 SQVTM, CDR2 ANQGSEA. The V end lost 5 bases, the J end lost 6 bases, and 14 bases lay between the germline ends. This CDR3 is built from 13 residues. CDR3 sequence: CSVSGESSQPQHF. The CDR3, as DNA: TGCAGCGTTAGTGGGGAAAGTAGTCAGCCCCAGCATTTT.

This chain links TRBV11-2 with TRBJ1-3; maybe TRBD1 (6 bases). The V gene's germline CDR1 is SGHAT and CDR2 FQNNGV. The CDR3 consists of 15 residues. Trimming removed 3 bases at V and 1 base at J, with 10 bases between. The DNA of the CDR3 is TGTGCCAGCAGCTTTTCGGGGGCGTCTGGAAACACCATATATTTT. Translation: CASSFSGASGNTIYF.

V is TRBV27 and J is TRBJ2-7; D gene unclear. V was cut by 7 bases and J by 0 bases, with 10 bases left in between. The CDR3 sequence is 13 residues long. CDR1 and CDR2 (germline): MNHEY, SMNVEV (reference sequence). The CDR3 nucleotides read TGTGCCAGCAAGTTAGCCAACTCCTACGAGCAGTACTTC. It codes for CASKLANSYEQYF.

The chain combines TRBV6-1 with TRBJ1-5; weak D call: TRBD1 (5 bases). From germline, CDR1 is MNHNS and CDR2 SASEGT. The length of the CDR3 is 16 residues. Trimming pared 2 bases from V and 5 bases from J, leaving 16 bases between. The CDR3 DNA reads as TGTGCCAGCAGTGAAAAGTGGGGCCGGAGCGATCAGCCCCAGCATTTT. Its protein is CASSEKWGRSDQPQHF.